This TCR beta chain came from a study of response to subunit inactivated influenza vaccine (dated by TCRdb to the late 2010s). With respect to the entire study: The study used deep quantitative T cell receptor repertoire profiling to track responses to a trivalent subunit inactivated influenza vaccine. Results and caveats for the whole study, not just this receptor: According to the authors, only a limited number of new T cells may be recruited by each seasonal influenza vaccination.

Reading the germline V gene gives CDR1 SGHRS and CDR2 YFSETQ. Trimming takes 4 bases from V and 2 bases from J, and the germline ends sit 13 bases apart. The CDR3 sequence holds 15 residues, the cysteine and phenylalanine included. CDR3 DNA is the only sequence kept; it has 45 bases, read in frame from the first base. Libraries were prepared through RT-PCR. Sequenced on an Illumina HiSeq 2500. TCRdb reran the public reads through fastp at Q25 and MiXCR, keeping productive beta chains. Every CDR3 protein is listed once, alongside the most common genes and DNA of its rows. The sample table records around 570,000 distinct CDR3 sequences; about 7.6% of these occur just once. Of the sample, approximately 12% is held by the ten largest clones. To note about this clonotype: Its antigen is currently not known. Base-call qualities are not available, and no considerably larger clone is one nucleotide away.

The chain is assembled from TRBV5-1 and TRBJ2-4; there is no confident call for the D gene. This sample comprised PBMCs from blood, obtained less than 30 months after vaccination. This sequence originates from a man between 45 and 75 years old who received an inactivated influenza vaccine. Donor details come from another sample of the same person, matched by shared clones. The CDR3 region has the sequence CASSPLTLPKNIQYF. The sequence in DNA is TGCGCCAGCAGCCCCCTGACATTGCCCAAAAACATTCAGTACTTC.